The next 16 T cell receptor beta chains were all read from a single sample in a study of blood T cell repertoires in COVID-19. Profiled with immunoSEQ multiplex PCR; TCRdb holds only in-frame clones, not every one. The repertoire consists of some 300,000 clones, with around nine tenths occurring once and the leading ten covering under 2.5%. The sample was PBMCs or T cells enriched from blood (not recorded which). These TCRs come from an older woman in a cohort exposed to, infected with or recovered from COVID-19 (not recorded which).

The CDR3 spells CASSTPRRGEQPQHF. The CDR3 DNA is TGTGCCAGCAGCACGCCCCGGAGGGGTGAACAGCCCCAGCATTTT. J is TRBJ1-5 and V is TRBV6-2 or TRBV6-3; possibly TRBD1 for D (5 bases). Germline V lookup: CDR1 MNHEY, CDR2 SVGEGT. The CDR3 has 15 amino acids. Trimming cost V 6 bases and J 7 bases, with 19 bases left between them.

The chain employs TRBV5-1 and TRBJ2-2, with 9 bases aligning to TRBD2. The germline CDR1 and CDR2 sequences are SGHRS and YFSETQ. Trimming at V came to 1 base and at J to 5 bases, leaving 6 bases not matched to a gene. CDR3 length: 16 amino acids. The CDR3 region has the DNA TGCGCCAGCAGCTTGATGGCTAGCGGGACAACCGGGGAGCTGTTTTTT. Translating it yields CASSLMASGTTGELFF. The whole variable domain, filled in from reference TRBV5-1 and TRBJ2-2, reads KAGVTQTPRYLIKTRGQQVTLSCSPISGHRSVSWYQQTPGQGLQFLFEYFSETQRNKGNFPGRFSGRQFSNSRSEMNVSTLELGDSALYLCASSLMASGTTGELFFGEGSRLTVL.

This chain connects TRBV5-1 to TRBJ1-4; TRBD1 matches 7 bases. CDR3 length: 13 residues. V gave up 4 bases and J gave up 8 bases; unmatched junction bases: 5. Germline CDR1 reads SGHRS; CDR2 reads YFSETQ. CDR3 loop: CASSGQDGEKLFF. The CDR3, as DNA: TGCGCCAGCAGCGGACAGGATGGCGAAAAACTGTTTTTT.

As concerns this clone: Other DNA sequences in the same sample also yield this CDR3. The CDR3 region is CASSLSVQGEKLFF. DNA for the CDR3: TGTGCCAGCAGCTTATCGGTCCAGGGGGAAAAACTGTTTTTT. This sequence joins TRBV7-9 and TRBJ1-4; TRBD1 might be the D (6 bases). The germline CDR1 and CDR2 sequences are SEHNR and FQNEAQ (reference sequence). The V end was cut by 2 bases, the J end by 8 bases, with 12 bases between. The length of the CDR3 is 14 residues.

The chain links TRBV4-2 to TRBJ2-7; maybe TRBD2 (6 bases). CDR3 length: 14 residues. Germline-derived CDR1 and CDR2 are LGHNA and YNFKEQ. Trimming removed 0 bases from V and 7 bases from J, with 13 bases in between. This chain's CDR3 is CASSQDDSGLEQYF. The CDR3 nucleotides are TGTGCCAGCAGCCAAGATGATTCGGGACTTGAGCAGTACTTC.

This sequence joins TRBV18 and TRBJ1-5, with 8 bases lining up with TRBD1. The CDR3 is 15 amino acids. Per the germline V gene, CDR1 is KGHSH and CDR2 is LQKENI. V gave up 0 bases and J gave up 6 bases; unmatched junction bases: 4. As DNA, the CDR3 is TGTGCCAGCTCACCACCAGGACAGGGTGCTCAGCCCCAGCATTTT. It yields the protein CASSPPGQGAQPQHF.

CDR3 loop: CASMRRTGGLYEQYF. The CDR3, as DNA: TGTGCCAGCATGAGGAGGACAGGGGGCCTCTACGAGCAGTACTTC. This chain uses TRBV28 with TRBJ2-7; 11 bases align to TRBD1. J lost 3 bases, V lost 7 bases, and 8 bases had no gene match. The CDR3 runs to 15 residues. The V gene's germline CDR1 is MDHEN and CDR2 SYDVKM.

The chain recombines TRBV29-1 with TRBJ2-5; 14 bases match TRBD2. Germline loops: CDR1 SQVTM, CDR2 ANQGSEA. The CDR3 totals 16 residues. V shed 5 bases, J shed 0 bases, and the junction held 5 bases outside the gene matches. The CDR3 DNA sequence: TGCAGCGTTCCCGGGACTAGCGGGAGATACCAAGAGACCCAGTACTTC. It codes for CSVPGTSGRYQETQYF.

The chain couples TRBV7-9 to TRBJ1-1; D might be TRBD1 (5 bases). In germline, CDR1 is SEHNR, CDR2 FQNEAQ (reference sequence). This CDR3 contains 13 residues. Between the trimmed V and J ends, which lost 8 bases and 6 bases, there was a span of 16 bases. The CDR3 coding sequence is TGTGCCAGCGGGGCAGATTATGTCGCTGAAGCTTTCTTT. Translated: CASGADYVAEAFF.

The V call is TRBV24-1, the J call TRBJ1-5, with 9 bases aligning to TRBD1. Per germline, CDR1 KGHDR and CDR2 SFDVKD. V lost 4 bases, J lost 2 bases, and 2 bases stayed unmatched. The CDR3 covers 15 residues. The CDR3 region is CATSDRTGGNQPQHF. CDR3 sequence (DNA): TGTGCCACCAGTGACCGGACAGGGGGCAATCAGCCCCAGCATTTT.

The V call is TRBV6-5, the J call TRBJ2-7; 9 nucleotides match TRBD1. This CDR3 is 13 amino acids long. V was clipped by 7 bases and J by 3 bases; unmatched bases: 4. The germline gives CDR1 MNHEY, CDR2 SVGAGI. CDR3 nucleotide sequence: TGTGCCAGCACCGGACAGGGGTACTACGAGCAGTACTTC. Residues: CASTGQGYYEQYF.

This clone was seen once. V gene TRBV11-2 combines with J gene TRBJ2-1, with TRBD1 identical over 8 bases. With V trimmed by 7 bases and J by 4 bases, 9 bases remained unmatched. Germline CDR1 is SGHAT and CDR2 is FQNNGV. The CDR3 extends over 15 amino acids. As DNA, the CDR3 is TGTGCCAGCACCATAGGACAGGGTGCGTACAATGAGCAGTTCTTC. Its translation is CASTIGQGAYNEQFF.

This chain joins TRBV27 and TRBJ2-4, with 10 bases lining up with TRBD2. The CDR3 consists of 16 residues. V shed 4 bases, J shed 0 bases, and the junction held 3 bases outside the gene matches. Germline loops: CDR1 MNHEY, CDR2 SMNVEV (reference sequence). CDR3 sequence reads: CASSSGLAVAKNIQYF. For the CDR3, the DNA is TGTGCCAGCAGTTCTGGACTAGCGGTAGCCAAAAACATTCAGTACTTC.

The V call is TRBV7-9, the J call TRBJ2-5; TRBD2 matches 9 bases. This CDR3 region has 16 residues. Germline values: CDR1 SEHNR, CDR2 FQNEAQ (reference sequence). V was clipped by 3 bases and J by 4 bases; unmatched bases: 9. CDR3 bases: TGTGCCAGCAGCTTTGCTGCGGGAGGGTTTGGAGAGACCCAGTACTTC. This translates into CASSFAAGGFGETQYF.

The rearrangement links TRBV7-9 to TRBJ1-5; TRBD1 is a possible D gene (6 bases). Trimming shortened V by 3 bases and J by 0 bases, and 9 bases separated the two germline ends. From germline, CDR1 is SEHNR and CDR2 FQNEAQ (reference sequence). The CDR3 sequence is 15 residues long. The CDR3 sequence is CASSFGQYSNQPQHF. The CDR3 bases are TGTGCCAGCAGCTTCGGACAGTATAGCAATCAGCCCCAGCATTTT.

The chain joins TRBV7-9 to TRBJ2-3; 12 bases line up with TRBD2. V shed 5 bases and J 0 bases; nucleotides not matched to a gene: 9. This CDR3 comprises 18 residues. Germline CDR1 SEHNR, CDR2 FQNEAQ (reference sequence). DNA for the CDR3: TGTGCCAGCAGCCAAATGACTAGCGGGAGAGGGAGCACAGATACGCAGTATTTT. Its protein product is CASSQMTSGRGSTDTQYF.